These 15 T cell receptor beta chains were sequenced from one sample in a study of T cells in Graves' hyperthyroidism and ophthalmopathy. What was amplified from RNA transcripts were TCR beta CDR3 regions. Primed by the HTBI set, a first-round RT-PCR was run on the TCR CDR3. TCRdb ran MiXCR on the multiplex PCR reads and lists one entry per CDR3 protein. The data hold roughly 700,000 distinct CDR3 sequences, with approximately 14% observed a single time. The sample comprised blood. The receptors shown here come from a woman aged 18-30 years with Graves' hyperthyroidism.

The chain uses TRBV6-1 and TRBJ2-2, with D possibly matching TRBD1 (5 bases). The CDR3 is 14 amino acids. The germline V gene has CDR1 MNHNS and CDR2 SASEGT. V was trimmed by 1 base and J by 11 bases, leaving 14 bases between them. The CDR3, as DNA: TGTGCCAGCAGTGAAGGGGGCGGCCCGTTAGAGCTGTTTTTT. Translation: CASSEGGGPLELFF.

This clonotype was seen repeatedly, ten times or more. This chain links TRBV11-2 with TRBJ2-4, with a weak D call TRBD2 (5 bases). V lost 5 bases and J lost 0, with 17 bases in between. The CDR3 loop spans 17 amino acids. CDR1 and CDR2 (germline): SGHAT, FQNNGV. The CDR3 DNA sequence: TGTGCCAGCAGCCCTGTCCGGGGTCCTAGAGCCAAAAACATTCAGTACTTC. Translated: CASSPVRGPRAKNIQYF.

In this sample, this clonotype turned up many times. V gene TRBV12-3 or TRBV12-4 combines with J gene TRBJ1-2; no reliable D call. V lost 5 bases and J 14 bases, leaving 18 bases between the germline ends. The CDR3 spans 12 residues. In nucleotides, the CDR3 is TGTGCCAGCAGTCTCAACGGGGTGACTTGTACCTTC. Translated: CASSLNGVTCTF.

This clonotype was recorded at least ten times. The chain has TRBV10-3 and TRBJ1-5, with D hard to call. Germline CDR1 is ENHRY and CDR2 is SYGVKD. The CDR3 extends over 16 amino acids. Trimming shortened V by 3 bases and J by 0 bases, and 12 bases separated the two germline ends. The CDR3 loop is CAISESALYSNQPQHF. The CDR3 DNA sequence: TGTGCCATCAGTGAATCGGCACTATATAGCAATCAGCCCCAGCATTTT.

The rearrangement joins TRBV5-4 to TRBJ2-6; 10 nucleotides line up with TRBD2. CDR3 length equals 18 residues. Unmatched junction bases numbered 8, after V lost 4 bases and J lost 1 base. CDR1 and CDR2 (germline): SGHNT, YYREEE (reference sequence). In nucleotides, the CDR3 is TGTGCCAGCAGCCAGTATCCTAGCGGGAGATCTGGGGCCAACGTCCTGACTTTC. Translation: CASSQYPSGRSGANVLTF.

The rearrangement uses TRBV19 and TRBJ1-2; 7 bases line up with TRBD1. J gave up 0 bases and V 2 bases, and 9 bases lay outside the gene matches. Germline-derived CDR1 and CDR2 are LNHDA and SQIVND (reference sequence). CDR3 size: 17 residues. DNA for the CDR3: TGTGCCAGTAGTATATGGGGACAGCTGACTTCTAACTATGGCTACACCTTC. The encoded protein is CASSIWGQLTSNYGYTF.

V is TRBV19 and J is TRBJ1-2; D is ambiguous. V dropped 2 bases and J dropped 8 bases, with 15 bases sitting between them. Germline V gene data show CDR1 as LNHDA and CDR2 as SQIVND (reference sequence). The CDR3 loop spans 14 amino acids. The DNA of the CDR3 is TGTGCCAGTAGTATACCTCATGGGCCCCGCGGCTACACCTTC. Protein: CASSIPHGPRGYTF.

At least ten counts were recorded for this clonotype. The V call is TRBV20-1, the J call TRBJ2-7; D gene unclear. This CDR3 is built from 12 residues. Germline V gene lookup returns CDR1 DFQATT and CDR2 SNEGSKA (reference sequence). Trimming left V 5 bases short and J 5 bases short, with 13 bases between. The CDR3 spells CSASRPSDEQYF. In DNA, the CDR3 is TGCAGTGCTTCGCGACCGTCCGACGAGCAGTACTTC.

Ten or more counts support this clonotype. CDR3 protein: CAWSEGTGIYEQYF. CDR3 DNA: TGTGCCTGGAGTGAAGGGACAGGGATATACGAGCAGTACTTC. The rearrangement uses TRBV30 and TRBJ2-7; 9 nucleotides match TRBD1. This CDR3 has 14 residues. Trimming cost V 1 base and J 4 bases; bases outside gene matches: 5. In germline, CDR1 is GTSNPN, CDR2 SVGIG (reference sequence).

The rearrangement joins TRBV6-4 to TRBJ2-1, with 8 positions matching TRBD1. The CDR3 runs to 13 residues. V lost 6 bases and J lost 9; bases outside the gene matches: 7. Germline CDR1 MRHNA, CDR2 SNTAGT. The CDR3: CASRQQGGGEQFF. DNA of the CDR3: TGTGCCAGCAGACAACAGGGGGGCGGTGAGCAGTTCTTC.

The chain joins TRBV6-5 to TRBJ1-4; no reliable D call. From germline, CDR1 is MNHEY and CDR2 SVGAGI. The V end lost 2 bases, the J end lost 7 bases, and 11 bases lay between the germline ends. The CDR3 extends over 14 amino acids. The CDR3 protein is CASSYGGNSEKLFF. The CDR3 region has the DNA TGTGCCAGCAGTTACGGAGGGAACAGTGAAAAACTGTTTTTT.

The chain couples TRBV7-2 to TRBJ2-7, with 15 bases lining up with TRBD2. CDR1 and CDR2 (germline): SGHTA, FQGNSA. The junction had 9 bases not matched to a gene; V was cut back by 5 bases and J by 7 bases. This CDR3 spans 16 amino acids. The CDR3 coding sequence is TGTGCCAGCAGCGCACGGACTAGCGGGAGGGCAAGGGAGCAGTACTTC. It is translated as CASSARTSGRAREQYF.

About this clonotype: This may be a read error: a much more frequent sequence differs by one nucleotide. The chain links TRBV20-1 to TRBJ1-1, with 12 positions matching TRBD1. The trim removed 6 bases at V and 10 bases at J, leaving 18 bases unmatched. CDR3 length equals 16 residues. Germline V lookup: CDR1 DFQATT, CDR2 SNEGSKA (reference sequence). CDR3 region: CSAGVPPGTGGNGAFF. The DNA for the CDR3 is TGCAGTGCCGGGGTCCCACCCGGGACAGGGGGCAATGGAGCTTTCTTT.

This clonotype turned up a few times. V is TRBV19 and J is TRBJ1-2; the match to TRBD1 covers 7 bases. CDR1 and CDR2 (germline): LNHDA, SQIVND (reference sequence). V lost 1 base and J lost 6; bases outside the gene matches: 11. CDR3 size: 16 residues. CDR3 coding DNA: TGTGCCAGTAGTATAGCGGGATCAGGGGGAATCGATGGCTACACCTTC. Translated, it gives CASSIAGSGGIDGYTF.

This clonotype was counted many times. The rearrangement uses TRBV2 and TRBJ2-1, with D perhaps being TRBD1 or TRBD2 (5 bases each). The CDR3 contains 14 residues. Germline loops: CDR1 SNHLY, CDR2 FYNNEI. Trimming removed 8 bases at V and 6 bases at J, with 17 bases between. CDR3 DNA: TGTGCCAGCTGCGTAGGGACGGGCTTCAATGAGCAGTTCTTC. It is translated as CASCVGTGFNEQFF.